The 14 T cell receptor beta chains listed next were all sequenced from one sample in a study of vaccination and CD4 T cells after COVID-19 (dated 2022 in TCRdb). Their antigen targets remain unknown. The sample's treatment or condition label is to be understood as: approximately 11-day PBMC culture with coronavirus spike peptide pools or control peptides (ViraFEST assay). Library prep was done by PCR. The sequencing machine was an Illumina iSeq 100. DNA from cultured CD4+ T cells was subjected to TCR sequencing with the Oncomine TCR Beta short-read assay at the Johns Hopkins FTIC core. TCRdb cleaned the public reads at Q25 with fastp, built clones with MiXCR and kept in-frame beta chains. Here each entry gathers all rows of one CDR3 protein and keeps the most common genes and DNA. The sample table contains about 14,000 distinct CDR3 sequences; only one count was recorded for approximately 21% of them. The ten most abundant clones make up around 15% of the sample.

The sequenced sample was cultured CD4+ T cells from blood. The source of these receptors is a human donor with COVID-19.

The table lists this clonotype with a few counts. The rearrangement joins TRBV6-1 to TRBJ1-1, with 8 bases identical to TRBD1. Per the germline V gene, CDR1 is MNHNS and CDR2 is SASEGT. This CDR3 contains 16 residues. The V segment lost 6 bases and the J segment 4 bases; nucleotides outside the gene matches: 13. Written as DNA, the CDR3 is TGTGCCAGCAGCCATAACAGGGGGGCGAGAATCACTGAAGCTTTCTTT. Its protein is CASSHNRGARITEAFF.

The chain recombines TRBV20-1 with TRBJ1-6; TRBD1 matches 8 bases. Germline V gives CDR1 DFQATT, CDR2 SNEGSKA (reference sequence). After removal of 4 bases from V and 8 bases from J, the junction contained 13 bases not matched to a gene. This CDR3 region has 16 residues. The CDR3: CSATKTTGEVHSPLHF. As DNA, the CDR3 is TGCAGTGCTACAAAAACGACAGGGGAAGTGCATTCACCCCTCCACTTT.

The gene calls are TRBV5-4 and TRBJ1-1; 8 bases are shared with TRBD1. This CDR3 is 18 amino acids long. Trimming at V came to 3 bases and at J to 0 bases, leaving 13 bases not matched to a gene. Germline V gene lookup returns CDR1 SGHNT and CDR2 YYREEE (reference sequence). The CDR3 DNA is TGTGCCAGCAGCTCCCCAAGACAGGGGACGAGGATGAACACTGAAGCTTTCTTT. Residues: CASSSPRQGTRMNTEAFF. The full variable domain, completed using reference TRBV5-4 and TRBJ1-1, is ETGVTQSPTHLIKTRGQQVTLRCSSQSGHNTVSWYQQALGQGPQFIFQYYREEENGRGNFPPRFSGLQFPNYSSELNVNALELDDSALYLCASSSPRQGTRMNTEAFFGQGTRLTVV.

The chain combines TRBV5-4 with TRBJ2-7, with 9 bases matching TRBD2. In germline, CDR1 is SGHNT, CDR2 YYREEE (reference sequence). The CDR3 consists of 16 residues. J was trimmed by 5 bases and V by 0 bases; bases with no gene match: 9. The CDR3 here is CASSLALGRGGDEQYF. Written as DNA, the CDR3 is TGTGCCAGCAGCTTGGCCCTAGGGCGGGGGGGCGACGAGCAGTACTTC.

This clonotype is medium-sized in the sample. This chain joins TRBV15 and TRBJ1-3; a weak D match, TRBD1 (5 bases). Trimming took off 8 bases at V and 0 bases at J, with 14 bases between the two ends. Germline V CDR1 and CDR2: LNHNV, YYDKDF (reference sequence). There are 15 residues in the CDR3. As DNA, the CDR3 is TGTGCCACCGAGGGGAGGGCCCACTCTGGAAACACCATATATTTT. Translated: CATEGRAHSGNTIYF. Using reference TRBV15 and TRBJ1-3 for the parts outside the CDR3, the full variable domain is DAMVIQNPRYQVTQFGKPVTLSCSQTLNHNVMYWYQQKSSQAPKLLFHYYDKDFNNEADTPDNFQSRRPNTSFCFLDIRSPGLGDTAMYLCATEGRAHSGNTIYFGEGSWLTVV.

This clonotype appeared a few times. J is TRBJ1-5 and V is TRBV19; D not certain. V lost 5 bases and J 2 bases, leaving 13 bases between the germline ends. The CDR3 has 15 amino acids. The germline CDR1 and CDR2 sequences are LNHDA and SQIVND (reference sequence). The CDR3 sequence: CASSVQELGNQPQHF. CDR3 DNA: TGTGCCAGTAGTGTTCAGGAGTTGGGCAATCAGCCCCAGCATTTT.

This chain links TRBV5-4 with TRBJ2-7, with D hard to call. Germline CDR1 and CDR2: SGHNT and YYREEE (reference sequence). The CDR3 is 15 amino acids. V lost 4 bases, J lost 0 bases, and 14 bases lay in between. CDR3 protein: CASSDPSLSSYEQYF. As DNA, the CDR3 is TGTGCCAGCAGCGACCCTTCTTTAAGCTCCTACGAGCAGTACTTC.

The chain couples TRBV20-1 to TRBJ2-1; maybe TRBD2 (6 bases). Trimming shortened V by 6 bases and J by 5 bases, and 14 bases separated the two germline ends. The CDR3 is 13 residues long. Germline V gene sequence: CDR1 DFQATT, CDR2 SNEGSKA (reference sequence). The CDR3 here is CSATGGWDNEQFF. CDR3 in DNA: TGCAGTGCCACCGGAGGGTGGGACAATGAGCAGTTCTTC.

The genes are TRBV9 and TRBJ2-1, with 8 positions matching TRBD1. CDR1 and CDR2 from the germline V gene are SGDLS and YYNGEE. This CDR3 is built from 13 residues. The ends lost 3 bases at V and 9 bases at J; junction bases unmatched: 5. The CDR3 coding sequence is TGTGCCAGCAGCGCCAGACAGGGGCGTGAGCAGTTCTTC. This translates into CASSARQGREQFF.

Only a few counts were recorded for this clonotype. The chain links TRBV27 to TRBJ1-2, with 12 bases identical to TRBD1. CDR1 is MNHEY, CDR2 SMNVEV, per germline (reference sequence). V was pared by 6 bases and J by 6 bases, with 5 bases of the junction left unmatched. CDR3 size: 14 residues. The CDR3 bases are TGTGCCAGCAGCTACCGGGACAGGGGGCATGGCTACACCTTC. Amino acids: CASSYRDRGHGYTF.

The V gene is TRBV5-4, the J gene TRBJ2-7; D gene uncertain. Deletions cut 0 bases from V and 4 bases from J, with 5 bases between. This CDR3 has 12 amino acids. Germline CDR1 SGHNT, CDR2 YYREEE (reference sequence). The CDR3 loop is CASSLVGYEQYF. As DNA, the CDR3 is TGTGCCAGCAGCTTGGTGGGGTACGAGCAGTACTTC.

This clonotype was detected only a few times. The chain has TRBV18 and TRBJ1-1, with a weak D call TRBD1 (5 bases). Between the trimmed V and J ends, which lost 3 bases and 6 bases, there was a span of 17 bases. This CDR3 region has 15 residues. Germline V gene data show CDR1 as KGHSH and CDR2 as LQKENI. The CDR3 nucleotides are TGTGCCAGCTCACCCAACCAATCAGGGAGGGCTGAAGCTTTCTTT. Its translation: CASSPNQSGRAEAFF.

This clonotype has a handful of counts. The rearrangement uses TRBV20-1 and TRBJ1-4; possible D gene TRBD1, 6 bases. The V and J ends lost 4 bases and 7 bases respectively, with 16 bases between them. Germline lookup yields CDR1 DFQATT and CDR2 SNEGSKA (reference sequence). The CDR3 consists of 14 residues. The CDR3 DNA sequence: TGCAGTGCTAAGACCCAGGGGATCCTTGAAAAACTGTTTTTT. This encodes CSAKTQGILEKLFF.

This chain joins TRBV11-3 and TRBJ1-2; 11 positions agree with TRBD1. The CDR3 totals 16 residues. V lost 4 bases and J lost 5; bases outside the gene matches: 9. Germline V lookup: CDR1 SGHNT, CDR2 YENEEA. This CDR3 is CASSSYSGTGGYGYTF. The CDR3 coding sequence is TGTGCCAGCAGCTCTTACTCCGGGACAGGGGGTTATGGCTACACCTTC.